Below are 21 T cell receptor beta chains sequenced from a single sample in a study of blood T cell repertoires in COVID-19. The assay was immunoSEQ multiplex PCR, and TCRdb's table has in-frame clones only and misses some. Altogether roughly 60,000 clones are present, 84% being singletons, with the ten largest covering about 16%. Sequenced input: peripheral blood. These receptors were taken from a man aged 55 to 70 with COVID-19, enrolled during active disease.

This clone appeared a few times. CDR3: CATDHGGALVGEQYF. CDR3 bases: TGTGCCACCGACCATGGGGGGGCCCTTGTGGGTGAGCAGTACTTC. This chain joins TRBV7-9 and TRBJ2-7; possibly TRBD2 for D (7 bases). CDR1 and CDR2 (germline): SEHNR, FQNEAQ (reference sequence). The CDR3 totals 15 residues. The V gene lost 10 bases and the J gene lost 7 bases, with 26 bases spanning the gap.

The chain carries TRBV14 and TRBJ1-2; D gene unclear. In germline, CDR1 is SGHDN, CDR2 FVKESK. The CDR3 totals 15 residues. V was trimmed by 5 bases and J by 8 bases, leaving 21 bases between them. In DNA form, the CDR3 reads TGTGCCAGCAGCAAAGCGTCAGACTTCTCTATAGGCTACACCTTC. This encodes CASSKASDFSIGYTF.

This chain uses TRBV13 with TRBJ2-7; 9 bases line up with TRBD2. The CDR3 has 14 residues. Germline CDR1 and CDR2: PRHDT and FYEKMQ (reference sequence). V lost 5 bases, J lost 4 bases, and 6 bases stayed unmatched. CDR3 sequence reads: CASSKSSGIYEQYF. CDR3 nucleotide sequence: TGTGCCAGCAGCAAATCTAGCGGGATATACGAGCAGTACTTC.

V is TRBV5-1 and J is TRBJ1-5, with 10 bases identical to TRBD1. From germline, CDR1 is SGHRS and CDR2 YFSETQ. The V gene end was trimmed by 0 bases and the J gene end by 5 bases; junction bases not matched to a gene: 5. The CDR3 contains 16 residues. This CDR3 reads CASSLGRTGGDQPQHF. CDR3 DNA: TGCGCCAGCAGCTTGGGGAGGACAGGGGGAGATCAGCCCCAGCATTTT. Together with reference TRBV5-1 and TRBJ1-5, the CDR3 gives the full variable domain: KAGVTQTPRYLIKTRGQQVTLSCSPISGHRSVSWYQQTPGQGLQFLFEYFSETQRNKGNFPGRFSGRQFSNSRSEMNVSTLELGDSALYLCASSLGRTGGDQPQHFGDGTRLSIL.

The chain is built from TRBV2 and TRBJ2-3; perhaps TRBD1 as D (5 bases). CDR3 length: 15 amino acids. The germline V and J ends were trimmed by 6 bases and 0 bases, with 13 bases remaining between them. CDR1 is SNHLY and CDR2 is FYNNEI in the germline V gene. The CDR3 sequence is CASRKDTASTDTQYF. In DNA form, the CDR3 reads TGTGCCAGCAGAAAGGACACGGCTAGCACAGATACGCAGTATTTT.

The chain is built from TRBV5-1 and TRBJ1-1; 7 bases line up with TRBD1. The germline CDR1 and CDR2 sequences are SGHRS and YFSETQ. This CDR3 is 14 amino acids long. The J segment lost 3 bases and the V segment lost 4 bases, leaving 6 bases of the junction unmatched. CDR3 region: CASSLDREDTEAFF. The CDR3 nucleotides read TGCGCCAGCAGCCTCGACAGGGAGGACACTGAAGCTTTCTTT.

The J gene is TRBJ1-2, the V gene TRBV5-6, with 7 bases lining up with TRBD1. This CDR3 spans 15 amino acids. Germline V lookup: CDR1 SGHDT, CDR2 YYEEEE. V lost 1 base, J lost 2 bases, and 5 bases stayed unmatched. CDR3 amino acids: CASSLRGRGNYGYTF. CDR3 DNA sequence: TGTGCCAGCAGCTTGCGAGGCAGGGGGAACTATGGCTACACCTTC.

V and J are TRBV27 and TRBJ1-6, with TRBD1 as a possible D gene (6 bases). The CDR3 runs to 14 residues. Trimming shortened V by 7 bases and J by 6 bases, and 13 bases separated the two germline ends. CDR1 is MNHEY and CDR2 is SMNVEV in the germline V gene (reference sequence). This chain's CDR3 is CASTNRESNSPLHF. DNA of the CDR3: TGTGCCAGCACCAACAGGGAAAGTAATTCACCCCTCCACTTT.

The chain joins TRBV4-1 to TRBJ2-5, with 9 bases lining up with TRBD2. Germline-derived CDR1 and CDR2 are MGHRA and YSYEKL. V gave up 1 base and J gave up 6 bases; unmatched junction bases: 12. The CDR3 has 17 residues. As DNA, the CDR3 is TGCGCCAGCAGCCAAGTTGGGGTAGCGGGAGTTTTAAAGACCCAGTACTTC. This encodes CASSQVGVAGVLKTQYF.

The V and J genes are TRBV28 and TRBJ1-2, with D unresolved. The V gene lost 3 bases and the J gene lost 7 bases, with 9 bases spanning the gap. The CDR3 is 12 amino acids. CDR1 and CDR2 from the germline V gene are MDHEN and SYDVKM. CDR3 nucleotide sequence: TGTGCCAGCAGTTTCGGGGAGCGTGGCTACACCTTC. Encoded protein: CASSFGERGYTF.

This clone was counted a few times. The chain uses TRBV27 and TRBJ1-2; TRBD1 matches 10 bases. Germline V gives CDR1 MNHEY, CDR2 SMNVEV (reference sequence). Germline trimming cut 4 bases from V and 7 bases from J; bases unmatched to any gene: 6. This CDR3 has 14 amino acids. Here the CDR3 reads CASSYGTGAGGYTF. CDR3 nucleotide sequence: TGTGCCAGCAGTTACGGGACAGGGGCGGGTGGCTACACCTTC.

The chain joins TRBV6-5 to TRBJ1-2; D is unclear. V was pared by 0 bases and J by 2 bases, with 10 bases between. The CDR3 consists of 15 residues. Germline CDR1 MNHEY, CDR2 SVGAGI. For the CDR3, the DNA is TGTGCCAGCAGTTACTCGAACTTCCGGAACTATGGCTACACCTTC. As protein: CASSYSNFRNYGYTF.

The chain is built from TRBV5-1 and TRBJ1-2; 7 nucleotides line up with TRBD1. J was trimmed by 2 bases and V by 0 bases; bases with no gene match: 4. The CDR3 contains 15 residues. The germline gives CDR1 SGHRS, CDR2 YFSETQ. CDR3 DNA: TGCGCCAGCAGCTTGGTGAGGGGGCAGAACTATGGCTACACCTTC. Translating it yields CASSLVRGQNYGYTF.

This clone has a handful of counts. The chain uses TRBV28 and TRBJ2-1, with 10 bases fitting TRBD2. Losses at the gene ends were 6 bases for V and 6 bases for J; bases not matched to a gene: 14. There are 17 residues in the CDR3. The germline V gene has CDR1 MDHEN and CDR2 SYDVKM. Written as DNA, the CDR3 is TGTGCCAGCAGCCTACGTGGCCTTAAGCGGGGGGGCAATGAGCAGTTCTTC. Translating it yields CASSLRGLKRGGNEQFF.

The sample holds one count of this clone. The chain couples TRBV12-2 to TRBJ1-4; TRBD1 is taken as the D call from the table, unchecked against the DNA. TRBV12-2 is a pseudogene segment. This CDR3 region has 15 residues. The CDR3 sequence: CASRPPQDILEKLFF. CDR3 DNA: TGTGCAAGTCGCCCACCCCAGGACATTTTGGAAAAACTGTTTTTT.

The V call is TRBV12-3 or TRBV12-4, the J call TRBJ1-1; no firm D call. CDR3 size: 12 residues. V was cut by 6 bases and J by 6 bases, with 11 bases left in between. The CDR3 sequence: CASRRYVAEAFF. In DNA, the CDR3 is TGTGCCAGCAGGCGTTATGTAGCTGAAGCTTTCTTT.

This clone has a single count. The chain has TRBV7-2 and TRBJ1-5, with TRBD1 matching over 7 bases. Germline CDR1 and CDR2: SGHTA and FQGNSA. The CDR3 is 19 amino acids. Trimming took 7 bases from V and 0 from J; bases not matched to a gene: 18. CDR3 residues: CASNAYRDRDDYSNQPQHF. The CDR3 bases are TGTGCCAGCAATGCGTACCGGGACAGAGACGATTATAGCAATCAGCCCCAGCATTTT.

The gene calls are TRBV5-1 and TRBJ2-2, with D unresolved. This CDR3 region has 15 residues. V was shortened by 6 bases and J by 4 bases, with 16 bases between the two germline ends. Germline CDR1 reads SGHRS; CDR2 reads YFSETQ. As DNA, the CDR3 is TGCGCCAGCACCCCCTCCAGCGTGGGCACCGGGGAGCTGTTTTTT. This sequence encodes CASTPSSVGTGELFF. Variable domain in full (rest from reference TRBV5-1 and TRBJ2-2): KAGVTQTPRYLIKTRGQQVTLSCSPISGHRSVSWYQQTPGQGLQFLFEYFSETQRNKGNFPGRFSGRQFSNSRSEMNVSTLELGDSALYLCASTPSSVGTGELFFGEGSRLTVL.

This CDR3 reads CASSLTGILQETQYF. In DNA, the CDR3 is TGTGCCAGCAGCTTAACAGGAATACTACAAGAGACCCAGTACTTC. The chain links TRBV7-6 to TRBJ2-5, with a weak D call TRBD1 (5 bases). This CDR3 comprises 15 residues. V was trimmed by 2 bases and J by 2 bases, leaving 12 bases between them. CDR1 and CDR2 from the germline V gene are SGHVS and FNYEAQ.

The chain carries TRBV6-5 and TRBJ1-3; 7 bases agree with TRBD1. With V trimmed by 7 bases and J by 2 bases, 5 bases remained unmatched. CDR3 length: 14 residues. From germline, CDR1 is MNHEY and CDR2 SVGAGI. CDR3 protein: CASIDRATGNTIYF. The CDR3 DNA reads as TGTGCCAGCATAGACAGGGCTACTGGAAACACCATATATTTT.

This clone was detected a few times. V gene TRBV9 combines with J gene TRBJ1-6, with D tentatively TRBD1 (5 bases). This CDR3 spans 16 amino acids. The germline gives CDR1 SGDLS, CDR2 YYNGEE. V shed 4 bases and J shed 7 bases, with 18 bases lying between them. The CDR3 bases are TGTGCCAGCAGCCCCCAGGGAAGCCCGATCAATTCACCCCTCCACTTT. This translates into CASSPQGSPINSPLHF.